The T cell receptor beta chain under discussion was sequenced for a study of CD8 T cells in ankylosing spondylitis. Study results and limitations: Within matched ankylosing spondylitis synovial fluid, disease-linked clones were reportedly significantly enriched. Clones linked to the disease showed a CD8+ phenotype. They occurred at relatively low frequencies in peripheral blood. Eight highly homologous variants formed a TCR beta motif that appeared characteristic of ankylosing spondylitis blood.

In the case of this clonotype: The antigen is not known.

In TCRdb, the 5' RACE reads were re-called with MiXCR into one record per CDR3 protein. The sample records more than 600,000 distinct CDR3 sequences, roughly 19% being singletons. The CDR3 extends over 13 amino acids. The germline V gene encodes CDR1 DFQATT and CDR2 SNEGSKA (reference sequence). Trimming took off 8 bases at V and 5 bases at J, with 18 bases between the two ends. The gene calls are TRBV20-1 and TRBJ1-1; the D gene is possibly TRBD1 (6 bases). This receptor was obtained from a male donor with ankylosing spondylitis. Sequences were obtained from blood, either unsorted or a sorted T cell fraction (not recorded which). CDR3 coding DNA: TGCAGTCCCCGGTGGGGGGCGCGGACTGAAGCTTTCTTT. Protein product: CSPRWGARTEAFF.